These 7 T cell receptor beta chains originate from one sample sequenced in a study of T cells expressing NK-cell markers. TCRdb processed the 5' RACE reads again and assigns one entry to each CDR3 protein, with no DNA. This sample carries 250,000 or so distinct CDR3 sequences, with 4% to 5% going to the ten biggest clones. The sample taken for sequencing was blood T cells: a sorted CD56 or NKG2C T cell subset, CD4+ or CD8+ T cells, or bulk PBMC T cells (not recorded which). These receptors all stem from a woman aged 18 to 75 in good health.

The J gene is TRBJ1-3, the V gene TRBV7-6; lacking DNA, the TRBD1 call made by TCRdb goes unchecked. CDR3 length: 14 residues. From germline, CDR1 is SGHVS and CDR2 FNYEAQ. The CDR3: CASSLQGGVNTIYF.

This chain links TRBV12-3 or TRBV12-4 with TRBJ1-1; TCRdb's assignment of TRBD1 cannot be checked, as there is no DNA. The CDR3 is made up of 14 amino acids. The CDR3: CASRGTGVGTEAFF.

The CDR3 here is CASRRGASGANVLTF. The chain combines TRBV23-1 with TRBJ2-6; lacking DNA, the TRBD1 call made by TCRdb goes unchecked. TRBV23-1 is identified as an open reading frame with a role that is uncertain. The CDR3 covers 15 residues.

CDR3 in amino acids: CSAPTGTSVLSYAKQYF. This sequence joins TRBV20-1 and TRBJ2-7; lacking DNA, the TRBD2 call made by TCRdb goes unchecked. The CDR3 consists of 17 residues. The germline gives CDR1 DFQATT, CDR2 SNEGSKA (reference sequence).

The V call is TRBV4-1, the J call TRBJ1-1. There are 16 residues in the CDR3. CDR1 and CDR2 (germline): MGHRA, YSYEKL. The CDR3 is CASSRVGVAMNTEAFF.

This chain joins TRBV20-1 and TRBJ2-1; TCRdb's D gene call, TRBD2, goes unchecked for lack of DNA. The CDR3 covers 14 residues. Looked up from germline, CDR1 is DFQATT and CDR2 is SNEGSKA (reference sequence). The CDR3 loop reads CIPGLAGRDNEQFF.

The chain couples TRBV28 to TRBJ2-3; TCRdb picks TRBD1, but there is no DNA to check that call. This CDR3 is 16 amino acids long. Per germline, CDR1 MDHEN and CDR2 SYDVKM. This CDR3 is CASSWGYREATDTQYF.